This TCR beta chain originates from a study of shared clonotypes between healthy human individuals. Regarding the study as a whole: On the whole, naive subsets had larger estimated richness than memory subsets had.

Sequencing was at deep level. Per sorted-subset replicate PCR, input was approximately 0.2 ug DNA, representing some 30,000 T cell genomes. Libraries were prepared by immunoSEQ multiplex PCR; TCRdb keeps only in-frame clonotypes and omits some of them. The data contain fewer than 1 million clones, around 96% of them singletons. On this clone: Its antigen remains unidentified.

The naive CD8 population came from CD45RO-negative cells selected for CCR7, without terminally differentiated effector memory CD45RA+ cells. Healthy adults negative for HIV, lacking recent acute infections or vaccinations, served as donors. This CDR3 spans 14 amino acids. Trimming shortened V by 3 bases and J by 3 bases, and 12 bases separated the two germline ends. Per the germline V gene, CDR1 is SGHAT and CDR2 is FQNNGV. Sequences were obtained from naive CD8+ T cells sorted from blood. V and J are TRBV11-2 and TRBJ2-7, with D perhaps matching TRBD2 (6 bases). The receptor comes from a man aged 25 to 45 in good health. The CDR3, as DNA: TGTGCCAGCAGCTTCGGAGGGGAAAACTACGAGCAGTACTTC. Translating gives CASSFGGENYEQYF.